This T cell receptor beta chain was recorded in a study of Graves' ophthalmopathy and Graves' hyperthyroidism. V was clipped by 5 bases and J by 2 bases; unmatched bases: 11. The germline gives CDR1 PRHDT, CDR2 FYEKMQ (reference sequence). This CDR3 contains 16 residues. TCR beta CDR3 amplification used RNA transcripts. Investigators did first-round RT-PCR with HTBI primers, then second-round multiplex PCR. From the multiplex PCR reads, TCRdb called clonotypes with MiXCR, one entry per CDR3 protein. This sample has approximately 700,000 distinct CDR3 sequences, with roughly 41% found just once. This clonotype has a count of ten or more.

This clonotype was sampled from an adult man with Graves' ophthalmopathy. The chain uses TRBV13 and TRBJ2-7, with 8 positions matching TRBD1. Input material: peripheral blood. CDR3 region: CASSLTGTGTTYEQYF. The DNA of the CDR3 is TGTGCCAGCAGCCTGACCGGGACAGGTACTACCTACGAGCAGTACTTC.